This TCR beta chain was obtained from a study of blood T cells in healthy people across ages (dated by TCRdb to between 2014 and 2016). At the level of the whole study: Template switching captured roughly one uniquely barcoded TCR beta cDNA molecule per two T cells in model experiments. To track age-related changes in TCR beta repertoire diversity, the study relied on deep sequencing normalized with unique cDNA molecular identifiers. Donors were grouped into four age groups: young (average roughly 17 years), middle-aged (39), aged (about 59) and long-lived (less than 85). The study analyzed two additional independent replicas of 1 million unique cDNA reads from the same blood draw for two donors, one aged 18 to 30 and one aged 80 or older. What the authors observed across the whole study: A strong correlation was found between observed TCR beta diversity and the percentage of naive T cells measured by flow cytometry. Donor CMV infection status was unknown, potentially confounding age-related changes in expanded clonotypes. Because profiling used bulk unsorted PBMCs, naive and antigen-experienced compartments could not be compared conclusively. Compared with the aged group, more naive CD4+ T cells, fewer expanded clones and increased TCR diversity were shown by the long-lived group, suggesting age selection. Estimates of total diversity based on one million sequenced T cells were regarded as lower bounds and as underestimates. As age increased, observed TCR beta diversity per million T cells dropped in a roughly linear way, and a significant reduction was already evident by age 40.

Preparation of the library involved 5' RACE. TCRdb names Illumina HiSeq 2500 as the instrument used. A second PCR of 7 to 11 cycles was run with a J-beta primer mix and a sample-barcoded 5' primer. Each TCR beta cDNA molecule received a unique molecular identifier from a template-switch 5' adaptor carrying 12 random nucleotides. At least 2.5 million CDR3-containing paired-end reads were obtained from each sample. First-strand cDNA synthesis was performed from all RNA using the Mint cDNA synthesis kit, with priming by a TRBC-specific oligonucleotide. Following uracil-DNA glycosylase treatment, all cDNA underwent a first 18-cycle PCR with the universal primers M1SS and BC2_uni_R. For the original study's pipeline: Each sample was normalized by randomly selecting 1 million high-quality reads, each carrying a distinct molecular identifier. Instead of being binned into consensus sequences, reads that shared molecular identifiers were thrown out. MiTCR, with a Q25 quality threshold and the strictest error-elimination algorithm, was used for CDR3 identification, clonotype clustering and error correction. A nonparametric unseen species model using Euler transformation provided a lower-bound estimate of total TCR beta diversity. The public reads were reanalyzed by TCRdb: fastp trimming at Q25, MiXCR alignment, in-frame beta chains only. Under each unique CDR3 protein, matching rows form one entry showing the most common genes and DNA. These V and J calls are TCRdb output, not the study's own analysis. The sample table holds some 1,000,000 distinct CDR3 sequences, of which around 27% were seen once. In total, the top ten clones hold approximately 0.75% of the sample.

Systemically healthy Caucasian individuals from Russia, 35 to 40 in total and aged about 6 to 90 years, were included as donors. Ten milliliters of peripheral blood were drawn from each donor into EDTA-treated Vacutainer tubes. Ficoll-Paque density-gradient centrifugation was used to isolate PBMCs, with at least 6 million per sample. Total RNA was extracted from PBMCs with Trizol reagent, with at least 5 micrograms obtained per sample. For every donor, flow cytometry on a PBMC aliquot measured the percentage of naive CD45RAhigh/CD27high T cells. V was cut back by 1 base and J by 3 bases, leaving a gap of 7 bases between them. Taken from the germline V gene, the CDR1 and CDR2 loops are SGHTA and FQGNSA. The CDR3 runs 13 amino acids, cysteine and phenylalanine included. Only the CDR3 part of the read is kept: 39 bases, read in frame from the first base. This clonotype showed up just a few times. Its cognate antigen has yet to be identified. No much larger clone exists at a distance of one base, and base qualities are not known.

These data were also filed under a second study, of T cells of mothers and their children. The second investigation adds: Nine systemically healthy Caucasian individuals served as donors, namely three mothers together with their six children. cDNA synthesis consumed the entire amount of extracted RNA, loaded at about 1.5 ug RNA in each 15 ul reaction. In the second PCR, the M1S primer added sample barcodes and 2-4 random nucleotides. Each mother yielded over 9.5 million TCR beta CDR3 reads and each child about 3 million reads. Thymic selection similarly shapes TCR recombination output in related and unrelated pairs, with minor effect from inherited differences. Normalized repertoire overlap in related mother-child pairs was always slightly higher than in unrelated mother-child pairs, but the difference was never significant. With a sensitivity of about 100 clones per million clonotypes, no persistent microchimeric T cell clones were detected. The study used deep NGS to compare TCR beta repertoires of mothers and children, seeking features distinguishing related mother-child pairs from unrelated individuals. The mean age was approximately 41 +/- 4 years for the mothers and around 10 +/- 4 years for the children. After adapter ligation was performed with NEBNext reagents, the libraries were sequenced on an Illumina HiSeq 2000 with 100+100 nt paired-end reads. To prevent cross-contamination, the mother and child libraries were prepared a month apart and were sequenced in separate runs. For each donor, between roughly 500,000 and 2,200,000 distinct TCR beta clonotypes were identified. Naive TCR beta clonotypes were estimated from low-frequency clonotypes matched to each donor's FACS-determined naive share, without sorting.

Material for sequencing was blood. The chain is assembled from TRBV7-2 and TRBJ2-7, with no reliable assignment of the D segment. The origin of this receptor is a girl aged 2 to 9 in good health. The sequenced DNA: TGTGCCAGCAGCTTAGAAGAGTTCTACGAGCAGTACTTC. Its protein is CASSLEEFYEQYF.